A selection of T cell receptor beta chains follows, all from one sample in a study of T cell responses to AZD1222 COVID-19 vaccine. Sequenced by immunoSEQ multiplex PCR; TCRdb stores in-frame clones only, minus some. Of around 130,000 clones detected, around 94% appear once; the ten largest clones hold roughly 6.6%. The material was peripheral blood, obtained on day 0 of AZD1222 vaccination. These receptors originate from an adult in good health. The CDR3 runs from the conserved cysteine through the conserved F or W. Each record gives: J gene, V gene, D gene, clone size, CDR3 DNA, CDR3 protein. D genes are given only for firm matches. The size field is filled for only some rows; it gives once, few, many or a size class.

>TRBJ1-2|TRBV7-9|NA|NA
TGTGCCAGCAGCCCAACAGGGTCCTATGGCTACACCTTC
CASSPTGSYGYTF
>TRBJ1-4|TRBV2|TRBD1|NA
TGTGCCAGCAGTGATCAGGGGGGTCCAGAAAAACTGTTTTTT
CASSDQGGPEKLFF
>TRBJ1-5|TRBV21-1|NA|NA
TGTGCCAGCAGCGCCCCGGTCAGGGGGGGTCAGCCCCAGCATTTT
CASSAPVRGGQPQHF
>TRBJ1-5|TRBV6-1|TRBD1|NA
TGTGCCAGCAGTGGTCCTGGACAGGGGCATTATAGCAATCAGCCCCAGCATTTT
CASSGPGQGHYSNQPQHF
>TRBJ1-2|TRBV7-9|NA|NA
TGTGCCAGCAGCTTGGAGTATGGCTACTACACCTTC
CASSLEYGYYTF
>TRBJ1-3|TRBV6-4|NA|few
TGTGCCACCAACAGCCTCTTCTCTGGAAACACCATATATTTT
CATNSLFSGNTIYF
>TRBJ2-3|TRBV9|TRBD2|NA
TGTGCCAGCAGCACGGGCGCTAGCGGGAGTAGCACAGATACGCAGTATTTT
CASSTGASGSSTDTQYF
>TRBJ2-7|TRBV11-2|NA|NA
TGTGCCAGCAGCTCGGGACCAACCCTCGAGCAGTACTTC
CASSSGPTLEQYF
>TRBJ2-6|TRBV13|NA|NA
TGTGCCAGCAGCTCTGCCTCTGGGGCCAACGTCCTGACTTTC
CASSSASGANVLTF
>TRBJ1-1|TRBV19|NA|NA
TGTGCCAGTAACCCACCGGGACGGAACACTGAAGCTTTCTTT
CASNPPGRNTEAFF
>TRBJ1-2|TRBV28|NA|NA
TGTGCCAGCAGTCTCACAGGATATGGCTACACCTTC
CASSLTGYGYTF
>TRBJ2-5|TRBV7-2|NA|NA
TGTGCCAGCAGCTCATTCCCCGCGGCAGGGGAAGAGACCCAGTACTTC
CASSSFPAAGEETQYF
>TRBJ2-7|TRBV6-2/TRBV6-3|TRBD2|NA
TGTGCCAGCAGCCCCAGGGGCCTAGCGGGAGGACGCGAGCAGTACTTC
CASSPRGLAGGREQYF